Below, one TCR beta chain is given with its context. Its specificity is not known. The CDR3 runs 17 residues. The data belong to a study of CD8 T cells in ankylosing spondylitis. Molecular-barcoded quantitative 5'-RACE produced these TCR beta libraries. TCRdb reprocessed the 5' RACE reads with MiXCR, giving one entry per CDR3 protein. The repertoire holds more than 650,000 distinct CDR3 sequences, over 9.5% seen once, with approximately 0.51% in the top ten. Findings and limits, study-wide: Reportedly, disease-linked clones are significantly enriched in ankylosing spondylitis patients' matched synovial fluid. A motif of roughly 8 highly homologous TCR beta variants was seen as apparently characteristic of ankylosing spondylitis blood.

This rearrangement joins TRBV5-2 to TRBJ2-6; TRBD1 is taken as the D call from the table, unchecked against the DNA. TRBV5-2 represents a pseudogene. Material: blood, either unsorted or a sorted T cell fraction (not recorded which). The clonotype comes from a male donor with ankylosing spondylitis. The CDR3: CASKGDRGDSGANVLTF. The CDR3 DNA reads TGTGCCAGCAAGGGGGACAGGGGAGACTCTGGGGCCAACGTCCTGACTTTC.